This record concerns one T cell receptor (beta chain) sequence. This entry belongs to a study of blood T cell repertoires in COVID-19. Germline values: CDR1 LNHDA, CDR2 SQIVND (reference sequence). The CDR3 consists of 14 residues. V shed 5 bases and J 6 bases; nucleotides not matched to a gene: 9. The data were produced by immunoSEQ multiplex PCR, yet TCRdb's version contains in-frame clones alone and is incomplete. The sample has about 360,000 clones; around 80% are singletons. The rearrangement joins TRBV19 to TRBJ1-1, with 7 nucleotides matching TRBD1. This TCR derives from a man younger than 40 with active or convalescent COVID-19. The sequencing sample was made of peripheral blood. CDR3 sequence reads: CASSQDRDIAEAFF. DNA of the CDR3: TGTGCCAGTAGTCAAGACAGGGACATTGCTGAAGCTTTCTTT.